Detailed here is one TCR beta chain. Its antigen is unknown. The data stem from a study of shared clonotypes between healthy human individuals. Study-level results: Only blood was sampled; tissue repertoires likely differ. Generation probability values for non-shared clonotypes were lower than those for clonotypes shared by all four donors.

Deep level was the assay's run setting. Assay: immunoSEQ multiplex PCR; the TCRdb copy retains only in-frame clones and omits some. Here the sample spans about 2 million clones, 85% to 95% being singletons. Trimming shortened V by 8 bases and J by 2 bases, and 16 bases separated the two germline ends. Germline CDR1 MNHNS, CDR2 SASEGT. The CDR3 spans 15 residues. Memory CD4+ cells were the fraction left after CD45RA+ naive selection. The sequenced material came from naive CD4+ T cells sorted from blood. Subset noted: CD45RA+ positively selected. The receptor comes from a man aged 18 to 35 in good health. V and J are TRBV6-1 and TRBJ1-5; D is unresolved. The CDR3 DNA reads as TGTGCCAGCTCGGGCCTCCCCCAGGGCAATCAGCCCCAGCATTTT. Its protein is CASSGLPQGNQPQHF.